The T cell receptor beta chain under discussion was sequenced for a study of blood T cells in healthy people across ages. The second PCR ran about 6 to 11 cycles with a sample-barcoded 5' primer and J-beta primers. TCRdb re-called the 5' RACE reads with MiXCR, one entry per CDR3 protein. The table includes some 940,000 distinct CDR3 sequences, 25% to 35% detected once. At least ten counts were recorded for this clonotype. Germline V CDR1 and CDR2: SGHRS, YFSETQ. The CDR3 covers 18 residues. V lost 0 bases and J 3 bases, leaving 22 bases between the germline ends. This sample was shared with a second study, whose subject was T cells of mothers and their children. From that study: Per child, roughly 3 million TCR beta CDR3 reads were obtained, against over 9 million per mother.

The receptor's source is a woman between 35 and 50 years old in good health. This chain connects TRBV5-1 to TRBJ2-7, with D tentatively TRBD2 (5 bases). What was sequenced was blood. This CDR3 is CASSLGSSAGADVYEQYF. The CDR3 bases are TGCGCCAGCAGCTTGGGTTCATCGGCGGGTGCAGACGTCTACGAGCAGTACTTC.